This TCR beta chain appears in the sequencing data of a study of siplizumab effects on memory and regulatory T cells. Study-wide results and caveats: A minor share of alloreactive clones matched unstimulated subsets. Treg-derived clones made up an average of around 67% of mappable alloreactive CD4+ clones with siplizumab and over 25% in controls. Naive T cells appeared more varied than memory cells and looked like key alloresponse contributors.

Per sample, 75,000 to 100,000 TCR templates underwent assay. Using immunoSEQ multiplex PCR, the repertoire was profiled, and TCRdb retains in-frame clones only, with some absent. In the table there are 100,000 or so clones, around 92% of which are singletons. CDR3 length: 16 residues. Trimming at V came to 11 bases and at J to 0 bases, leaving 12 bases not matched to a gene. Looked up from germline, CDR1 is LNHDA and CDR2 is SQIVND (reference sequence). As to this clone: Its antigen remains unknown.

Sequencing was done on a sample of Tregs sorted from blood. This TCR came from a human donor in good health. The chain combines TRBV19 with TRBJ2-2; 7 nucleotides agree with TRBD2. CDR3 sequence: CASKYYRGANTGELFF. The CDR3 DNA follows: TGTGCCTCCAAGTATTATCGGGGGGCGAACACCGGGGAGCTGTTTTTT.